Described below is a single T cell receptor (beta chain) sequence and its context. This sample is drawn from a study of blood T cell repertoires in COVID-19. Libraries were prepared by immunoSEQ multiplex PCR; TCRdb keeps only in-frame clonotypes and omits some of them. Of under 200,000 clones listed, roughly 87% are singletons. The participants were between roughly 18 and 100 years old and came from 24 US areas. The study assigned cohorts using participant-reported clinical history. Cohort 3 recovery required two negative PCRs, clearance, or symptom resolution. The CDR3 sequence is 13 residues long. V lost 0 bases and J 4 bases, leaving 6 bases between the germline ends.

This TCR came from a man between 45 and 60 years old who had recovered from COVID-19. The sample consisted of PBMCs or T cells enriched from blood (not recorded which). The V gene is TRBV12-3 or TRBV12-4, the J gene TRBJ1-2; D is uncertain. The CDR3 DNA reads as TGTGCCAGCAGTTTAGCCACAGCCTATGGCTACACCTTC. It is translated as CASSLATAYGYTF.